The 14 T cell receptor beta chains below were found in one sample sequenced in a study of vaccination and CD4 T cells after COVID-19. Documented treatment: approximately nine-day PBMC culture with coronavirus spike peptide pools or control peptides (ViraFEST assay). Their antigen targets remain unknown. The Oncomine TCR Beta short-read assay generated sequence data from the DNA of cultured CD4+ T cells. One entry per CDR3 protein results from TCRdb running MiXCR on the PCR reads. The sample holds approximately 17,000 distinct CDR3 sequences; around 46% are singletons and the top ten take under 8%. The starting material was CD4+ T cells from blood, cultured in vitro, obtained after SARS-CoV-2 vaccination. These receptors came from a human donor who had recovered from COVID-19.

This clonotype was counted a few times. This chain connects TRBV20-1 to TRBJ1-2; 9 positions match TRBD1. The CDR3 length is 14 residues. Trimming removed 6 bases from V and 4 bases from J; junction bases left unmatched: 9. Germline CDR1 is DFQATT and CDR2 is SNEGSKA (reference sequence). CDR3 sequence reads: CSARRTGGVYGYTF. The DNA of the CDR3 is TGCAGTGCGCGAAGAACAGGGGGCGTCTATGGCTACACCTTC.

This clonotype has more than one count but fewer than ten. The genes are TRBV6-5 and TRBJ2-3, with TRBD2 matching 10 bases. The CDR3 extends over 14 amino acids. Germline assignment: CDR1 MNHEY and CDR2 SVGAGI. Trimming at V came to 4 bases and at J to 8 bases, leaving 6 bases not matched to a gene. In nucleotides, the CDR3 is TGTGCCAGCAGTTCCGGGACTAGCGATGGTACGCAGTATTTT. It encodes CASSSGTSDGTQYF.

The chain joins TRBV7-9 to TRBJ2-2; 7 positions match TRBD2. Germline CDR1 is SEHNR and CDR2 is FQNEAQ (reference sequence). This CDR3 contains 17 residues. V was pared by 0 bases and J by 8 bases, with 12 bases of the junction left unmatched. The CDR3 nucleotides are TGTGCCAGCAGCTTAGCGGATGGGTCTAGCGGACGAGGGGAGCTGTTTTTT. Protein: CASSLADGSSGRGELFF. Combining the CDR3 with reference TRBV7-9 and TRBJ2-2 gives the whole variable domain DTGVSQNPRHKITKRGQNVTFRCDPISEHNRLYWYRQTLGQGPEFLTYFQNEAQLEKSRLLSDRFSAERPKGSFSTLEIQRTEQGDSAMYLCASSLADGSSGRGELFFGEGSRLTVL.

The V call is TRBV28, the J call TRBJ2-7, with 7 bases identical to TRBD2. With V trimmed by 7 bases and J by 2 bases, 8 bases remained unmatched. This CDR3 contains 14 residues. The germline V gene encodes CDR1 MDHEN and CDR2 SYDVKM. CDR3 sequence (DNA): TGTGCCAGCAAGCTGGGGGGGAGTCCCTACGAGCAGTACTTC. This sequence encodes CASKLGGSPYEQYF.

The chain couples TRBV6-5 to TRBJ2-5; D gene uncertain. The CDR3 covers 14 residues. Per the germline V gene, CDR1 is MNHEY and CDR2 is SVGAGI. Trimming cost V 0 bases and J 2 bases, with 7 bases left between them. The CDR3 DNA follows: TGTGCCAGCAGTTACTCGGCCTTGCAAGAGACCCAGTACTTC. This sequence encodes CASSYSALQETQYF.

The chain uses TRBV20-1 and TRBJ2-7; D may correspond to TRBD1 or TRBD2 (6 bases each). Germline V lookup: CDR1 DFQATT, CDR2 SNEGSKA (reference sequence). Trimming cost V 0 bases and J 0 bases, with 18 bases left between them. The CDR3 covers 17 residues. The DNA for the CDR3 is TGCAGTGCTAGAGATTCATGGGGGGACACCATCTCCTACGAGCAGTACTTC. Protein product: CSARDSWGDTISYEQYF.

There are a few counts of this clonotype. The rearrangement uses TRBV19 and TRBJ2-3; 11 nucleotides align to TRBD1. Germline V CDR1 and CDR2: LNHDA, SQIVND (reference sequence). V lost 7 bases to trimming and J lost 6 bases; unmatched junction nucleotides: 9. The CDR3 consists of 15 residues. This chain's CDR3 is CASTQGTGGEDTQYF. The CDR3 coding sequence is TGTGCCAGTACCCAAGGGACAGGGGGTGAGGATACGCAGTATTTT. Together with reference TRBV19 and TRBJ2-3, the CDR3 gives the full variable domain: DGGITQSPKYLFRKEGQNVTLSCEQNLNHDAMYWYRQDPGQGLRLIYYSQIVNDFQKGDIAEGYSVSREKKESFPLTVTSAQKNPTAFYLCASTQGTGGEDTQYFGPGTRLTVL.

The chain couples TRBV15 to TRBJ2-1, with TRBD2 matching 13 bases. Germline CDR1 reads LNHNV; CDR2 reads YYDKDF (reference sequence). The CDR3 runs 15 residues. With V trimmed by 5 bases and J by 7 bases, 5 bases remained unmatched. CDR3 coding DNA: TGTGCCACCAGCGGGGGGGGACTAGCGGGGAATGAGCAGTTCTTC. Its translation: CATSGGGLAGNEQFF.

The CDR3: CASSSKTGTPANYGYTF. The DNA of the CDR3 is TGTGCCAGCAGCAGTAAAACCGGGACACCTGCTAACTATGGCTACACCTTC. The chain is built from TRBV21-1 and TRBJ1-2; the DNA was not used to check the table's D call, TRBD1. TRBV21-1 is deemed a pseudogene. This CDR3 has 17 amino acids.

This chain connects TRBV6-2 or TRBV6-3 to TRBJ2-1; D gene unclear. This CDR3 has 15 residues. CDR1 MNHEY and CDR2 SVGEGT come from the germline V gene. The V end lost 6 bases, the J end lost 5 bases, and 17 bases lay between the germline ends. CDR3 loop: CASRISPSRHNEQFF. CDR3 nucleotides: TGTGCCAGCAGGATTAGTCCCTCCCGTCACAATGAGCAGTTCTTC.

The chain uses TRBV7-3 and TRBJ2-1, with 7 bases that match TRBD2. CDR1 and CDR2 (germline): SGHTA, FQGTGA. J gave up 5 bases and V 2 bases, and 6 bases lay outside the gene matches. This CDR3 comprises 15 residues. As DNA, the CDR3 is TGTGCCAGCAGCTTAGTGGGAGGGCCGGACAATGAGCAGTTCTTC. It is translated as CASSLVGGPDNEQFF.

This clonotype has a handful of counts. This chain connects TRBV19 to TRBJ2-5, with a possible D match to TRBD2 (6 bases). V was cut by 8 bases and J by 2 bases, with 15 bases left in between. There are 14 residues in the CDR3. The V gene's germline CDR1 is LNHDA and CDR2 SQIVND (reference sequence). The CDR3 DNA follows: TGTGCCAGTTCCTGGGACTTCCAACAAGAGACCCAGTACTTC. This gives the protein CASSWDFQQETQYF.

This clonotype was detected only a few times. The junction does not match germline at one end; this may be a read error. The rearrangement links TRBV7-2 to TRBJ2-5; TRBD2 matches 9 bases. This CDR3 contains 15 residues. Germline-derived CDR1 and CDR2 are SGHTA and FQGNSA. As DNA, the CDR3 is TGTGCCAGCAGCCTAGCGGGGATGGGGACGGAGACCCAGTACTTC. Amino acids: CASSLAGMGTETQYF.

This clonotype was seen a handful of times. The rearrangement links TRBV6-2 or TRBV6-3 to TRBJ2-3; no clear D. V shed 2 bases and J shed 4 bases, with 4 bases lying between them. CDR3 size: 12 residues. Looked up from germline, CDR1 is MNHEY and CDR2 is SVGEGT. The CDR3 is CASSYRPDTQYF. CDR3 coding DNA: TGTGCCAGCAGTTACAGGCCAGATACGCAGTATTTT.